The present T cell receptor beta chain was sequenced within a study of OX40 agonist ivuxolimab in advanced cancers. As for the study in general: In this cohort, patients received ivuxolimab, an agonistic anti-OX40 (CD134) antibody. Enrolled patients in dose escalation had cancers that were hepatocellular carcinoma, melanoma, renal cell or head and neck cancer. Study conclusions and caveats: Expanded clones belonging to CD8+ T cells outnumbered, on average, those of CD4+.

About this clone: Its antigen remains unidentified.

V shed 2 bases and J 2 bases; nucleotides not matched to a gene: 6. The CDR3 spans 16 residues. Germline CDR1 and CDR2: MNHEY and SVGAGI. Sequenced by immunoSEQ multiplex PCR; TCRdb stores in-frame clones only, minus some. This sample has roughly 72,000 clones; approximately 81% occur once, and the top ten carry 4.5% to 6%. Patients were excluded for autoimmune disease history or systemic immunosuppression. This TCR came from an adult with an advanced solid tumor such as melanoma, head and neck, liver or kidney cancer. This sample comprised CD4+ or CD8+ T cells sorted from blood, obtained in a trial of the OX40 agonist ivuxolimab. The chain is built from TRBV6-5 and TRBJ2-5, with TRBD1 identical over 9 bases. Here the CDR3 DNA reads TGTGCCAGCAGTTACCAGGGACAGGGACCGCAAGAGACCCAGTACTTC. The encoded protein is CASSYQGQGPQETQYF.